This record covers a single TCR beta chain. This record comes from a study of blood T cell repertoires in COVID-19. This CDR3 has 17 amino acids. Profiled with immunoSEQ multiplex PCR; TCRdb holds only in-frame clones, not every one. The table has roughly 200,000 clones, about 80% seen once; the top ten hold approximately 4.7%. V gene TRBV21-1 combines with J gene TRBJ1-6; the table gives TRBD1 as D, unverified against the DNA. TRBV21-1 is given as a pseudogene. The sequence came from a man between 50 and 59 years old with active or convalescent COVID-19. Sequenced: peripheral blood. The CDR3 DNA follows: TGTGCCAGCAGCAGACCCAGACAGGGGGCAGTTTGTTCACCCCTCCACTTT. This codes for CASSRPRQGAVCSPLHF.